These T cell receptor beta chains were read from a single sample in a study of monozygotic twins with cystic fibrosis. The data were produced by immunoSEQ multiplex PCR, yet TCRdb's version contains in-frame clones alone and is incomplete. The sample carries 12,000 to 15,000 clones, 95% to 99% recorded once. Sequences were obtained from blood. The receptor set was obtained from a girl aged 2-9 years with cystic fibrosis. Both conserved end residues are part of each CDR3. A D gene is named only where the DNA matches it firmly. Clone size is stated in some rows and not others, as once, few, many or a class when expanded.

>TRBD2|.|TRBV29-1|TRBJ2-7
CSVGHSGSSSEQYF
TGCAGCGTGGGCCATAGCGGGAGCTCGTCCGAGCAGTACTTC
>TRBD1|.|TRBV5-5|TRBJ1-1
CASKGGPEAFF
TGTGCCAGCAAAGGGGGCCCTGAAGCTTTCTTT
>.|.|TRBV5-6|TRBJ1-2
CASFTYGLGDGGYGYTF
TGTGCCAGCTTCACTTATGGTTTAGGCGATGGGGGCTATGGCTACACCTTC
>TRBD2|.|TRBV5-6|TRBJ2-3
CASSSTSGPGGTQYF
TGTGCCAGCAGCTCGACTAGCGGTCCGGGGGGTACGCAGTATTTT
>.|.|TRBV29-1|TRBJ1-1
CSVVLLRRNTEAFF
TGCAGCGTTGTTCTGCTTCGTAGGAACACTGAAGCTTTCTTT
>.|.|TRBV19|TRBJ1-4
CASSPWRDGNEKLFF
TGTGCCAGTAGTCCCTGGAGAGATGGCAACGAAAAACTGTTTTTT
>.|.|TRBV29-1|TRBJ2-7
CSVETPGEQYF
TGCAGCGTTGAAACGCCAGGAGAGCAGTACTTC
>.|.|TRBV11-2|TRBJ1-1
CASSLEGNTEAFF
TGTGCCAGCAGCTTAGAGGGGAACACTGAAGCTTTCTTT
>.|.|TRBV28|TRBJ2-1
CASSLMVREQFF
TGTGCCAGCAGTTTGATGGTGAGGGAGCAGTTCTTC
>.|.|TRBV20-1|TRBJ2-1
CSGVYNEQFF
TGCAGTGGGGTTTACAATGAGCAGTTCTTC
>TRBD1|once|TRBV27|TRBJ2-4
CASSPLGTGGTKNIQYF
TGTGCCAGCAGTCCCCTCGGGACAGGGGGCACCAAAAACATTCAGTACTTC
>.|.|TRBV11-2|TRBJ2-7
CASSLGSGRNSYEQYF
TGTGCCAGCAGCTTAGGGTCGGGCAGGAACTCCTACGAGCAGTACTTC
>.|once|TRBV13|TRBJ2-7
CASSLGLGPNSYEQYF
TGTGCCAGCAGCTTAGGACTTGGGCCAAACTCCTACGAGCAGTACTTC
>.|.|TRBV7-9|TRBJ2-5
CASSPRGGKETQYF
TGTGCCAGCAGCCCACGTGGGGGGAAAGAGACCCAGTACTTC
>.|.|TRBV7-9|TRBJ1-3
CASSGRLGNTIYF
TGTGCCAGCAGCGGTAGATTGGGAAACACCATATATTTT
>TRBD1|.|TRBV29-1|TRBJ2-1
CSVELPWQGAYNEQFF
TGCAGCGTTGAACTACCGTGGCAGGGGGCTTACAATGAGCAGTTCTTC
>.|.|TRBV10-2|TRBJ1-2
CASSDDQSPDGYTF
TGCGCCAGCAGTGACGACCAGAGCCCGGACGGCTACACCTTC
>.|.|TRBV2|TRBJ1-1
CASSAEPQAFF
TGTGCCAGCAGTGCTGAACCCCAAGCTTTCTTT
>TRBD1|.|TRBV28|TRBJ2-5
CASSLPGTGLQETQYF
TGTGCCAGCAGTTTGCCAGGGACAGGTCTGCAAGAGACCCAGTACTTC
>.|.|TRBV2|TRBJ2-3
CASSVQADTQYF
TGTGCCAGCAGTGTACAGGCAGATACGCAGTATTTT
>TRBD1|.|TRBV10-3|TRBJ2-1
CAISSTGGDEQFF
TGTGCCATCAGTTCCACAGGGGGTGATGAGCAGTTCTTC
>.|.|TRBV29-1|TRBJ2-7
CSVVNRVQPTYEQYF
TGCAGCGTTGTCAACCGGGTCCAGCCAACCTACGAGCAGTACTTC
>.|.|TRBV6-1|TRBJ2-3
CASSLDTRGTDTQYF
TGTGCCAGCAGTCTTGATACTAGAGGCACAGATACGCAGTATTTT
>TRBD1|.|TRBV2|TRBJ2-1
CASTLSGGSYYNEQFF
TGTGCCAGCACACTCTCAGGGGGTAGTTACTACAATGAGCAGTTCTTC
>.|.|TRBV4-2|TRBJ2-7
CASSQVDRIYEQYF
TGTGCCAGCAGCCAGGTTGACAGGATCTACGAGCAGTACTTC
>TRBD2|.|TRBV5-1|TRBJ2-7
CASSWGGSYEQYF
TGCGCCAGCAGCTGGGGGGGATCCTACGAGCAGTACTTC
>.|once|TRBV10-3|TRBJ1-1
CAISGVNTEAFF
TGTGCCATCAGCGGGGTTAACACTGAAGCTTTCTTT
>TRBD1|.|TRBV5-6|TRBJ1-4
CASSSGQGRATNEKLFF
TGTGCCAGCAGTTCTGGACAGGGCCGAGCAACTAATGAAAAACTGTTTTTT
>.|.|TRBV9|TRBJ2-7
CASSVGGGTEQYF
TGTGCCAGCAGCGTAGGTGGTGGGACCGAGCAGTACTTC
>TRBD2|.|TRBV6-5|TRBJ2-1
CASRGTRGRNEQFF
TGTGCCAGCCGAGGGACTAGAGGAAGGAATGAGCAGTTCTTC
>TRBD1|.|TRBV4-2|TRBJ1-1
CASSPRQGSNTEAFF
TGTGCCAGCAGCCCGCGACAGGGGTCGAACACTGAAGCTTTCTTT
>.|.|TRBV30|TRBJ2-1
CAWSGRGKNEQFF
TGTGCCTGGAGTGGACGTGGCAAAAATGAGCAGTTCTTC
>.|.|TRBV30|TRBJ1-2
CAWTRIANYGYTF
TGTGCCTGGACCAGGATTGCTAACTATGGCTACACCTTC